Below, one T cell receptor (beta chain) is given with its context. This clonotype was recorded at least ten times. The target of this receptor is not known. No much larger clonotype is one base removed from it; base qualities were not supplied. These data come from a study of T cells in Graves' hyperthyroidism and ophthalmopathy (dated by TCRdb to the late 2010s). Regarding the research as a whole: Peripheral blood samples were taken at the time of initial diagnosis, prior to any treatment. A discovery cohort of about 95 patients, roughly 43 with Graves' ophthalmopathy and 55 to 65 with stable Graves' hyperthyroidism, was used to find distinguishing TCR V-J signatures. An independent validation cohort of under 20 hyperthyroidism patients and more than 15 patients who later progressed to ophthalmopathy tested prospective prediction of ophthalmopathy. For training and testing, the approximately 92 patients in the discovery cohort were randomly divided in a 7:3 ratio. Thyroid tissue and blood T-cell repertoires from roughly six Graves' hyperthyroidism patients were also compared in the study. After blood sampling, hyperthyroidism patients were treated with methimazole at a starting dose of 30 mg daily, and ophthalmopathy patients were treated with high-dose intravenous methylprednisolone. TCR Vbeta CDR3 sequencing of roughly 140 peripheral blood samples (under 45 ophthalmopathy, over 70 hyperthyroidism and roughly 17 progressor patients) is reported in the paper.

The TCR beta CDR3 regions were amplified from the RNA transcripts. The first round of RT-PCR for the TCR CDR3 was performed with the HTBI primer set and the Qiagen OneStep RT-PCR kit. Libraries were constructed in a second round of multiplex PCR, after which size selection and purification were carried out. The libraries were sequenced on an Illumina HiSeq2000 using paired-end 100 bp reads. On the authors' methods: Raw data were processed with SOAPnuke, discarding reads with adapters, uncalled bases, mean Phred below 15, or no exact constant-primer or identifier match. High-quality paired reads were merged using COPE v1.2.5, and each unique nucleotide sequence was defined as a clonotype. MiTCR v1.1 was used to align clonotypes to the IMGT TRBV, TRBD and TRBJ reference segments. Only V-J combinations with frequency above 0.0001, covering about 99% of repertoires, were analysed. The TCS score was defined as the ratio of F50 (clonal expansion) to E x V (chaos), calculated using BLOSUM62-based TCRdist between CDR3 peptides within each V-J. Welch's t-statistics and random forest reduced around 510 V-J features to roughly 13, which were used in a naive Bayes classifier (R e1071). TCRdb itself trimmed the public reads at Q25 with fastp, ran MiXCR and retained productive beta chains. Each entry is one CDR3 protein sequence, shown with its most common DNA and genes. The V and J calls reflect TCRdb's pipeline rather than the authors' work. The sample table records about 210,000 distinct CDR3 sequences; under 20% of these occur just once. Of the sample, approximately 50% falls within the top ten clones.

There are 15 amino acids in the CDR3, from cysteine to phenylalanine inclusive. Only CDR3 DNA is held: 45 bases, read in frame from base 1. Trimming takes 6 bases from V and 0 bases from J, and the germline ends sit 11 bases apart. Taken from the germline V gene, the CDR1 and CDR2 loops are KGHSH and LQKENI. A patient counted as having stable Graves' hyperthyroidism if no progression to ophthalmopathy occurred over 18 months of follow-up. Hyperthyroidism patients were aged 18 to 65 years and newly diagnosed, with disease duration of less than 2 months. Exclusion was applied to patients with uncontrolled infections, other autoimmune diseases, pregnancy or lactation. Clinical symptoms, serum thyroxine and TRAb, thyroid ultrasound, and orbital computed tomography formed the basis for the diagnoses. PBMCs were isolated from about 9.1 ml of fresh peripheral blood by Ficoll-Paque density gradient centrifugation. Total RNA was extracted using Trizol reagent, and RNA quality was assessed on an Agilent 2100 Bioanalyzer.

Paper-wide results and their limitations: A 13 V-J signature model separated ophthalmopathy from stable hyperthyroidism, with around 90% sensitivity and approximately 81% specificity in cross-validation and 80%/75% in testing. During validation, the model predicted progression to ophthalmopathy a median of roughly 7.1 months ahead of onset, with more than 55% sensitivity and about 72% specificity. Most expanded thyroid clonotypes (frequency above 0.001) were also detected in blood, suggesting blood repertoires may reflect thyroid immune responses. No statistical method was used to fix the sample size in advance, and group allocation was not hidden from the investigators.

The receptor comes from a man over 45 with Graves' hyperthyroidism. The receptor chain draws on TRBV18 and TRBJ2-2; TRBD1 might be the D gene, on 5 matching bases. The sample consisted of blood. CDR3 loop: CASSQDTANTGELFF. The nucleotides read TGTGCCAGCTCCCAGGACACGGCGAACACCGGGGAGCTGTTTTTT.